These 16 T cell receptor beta chains came from one sample sequenced in a study of blood T cell repertoires in COVID-19 (dated by TCRdb to the early 2020s). To prepare the library, the immunoSEQ multiplex PCR assay was applied. Held by TCRdb, this immuneACCESS table contains in-frame sequences only and omits some clones. Under half of the omission traces to an unresolved V gene where checked; the cause of the rest is unknown. Present in this sample are about 230,000 clones, under 90% of which were seen just once. Around 10% of the sample belongs to the ten largest clones. The source material was peripheral blood. Source of these receptors: a man aged 45-65 years with COVID-19, enrolled during active disease.

The chain employs TRBV5-5 and TRBJ2-3; D call uncertain. The V gene's germline CDR1 is SGHKS and CDR2 YYEKEE (reference sequence). The CDR3 totals 15 residues. V lost 2 bases, J lost 0 bases, and 10 bases lay in between. The CDR3 nucleotides read TGTGCCAGCAGCTTTGTTACGCGTAGCACAGATACGCAGTATTTT. Protein product: CASSFVTRSTDTQYF.

V is TRBV7-9 and J is TRBJ2-7, with D tentatively TRBD2 (5 bases). V was cut by 4 bases and J by 7 bases, with 17 bases left in between. The CDR3 covers 14 residues. The germline V gene has CDR1 SEHNR and CDR2 FQNEAQ (reference sequence). CDR3 nucleotides: TGTGCCAGCAGCTCAAGCGGCCCGGGGATAGAGCAGTACTTC. Its protein product is CASSSSGPGIEQYF.

The rearrangement links TRBV5-4 to TRBJ2-3; possibly TRBD2 for D (6 bases). V was pared by 2 bases and J by 4 bases, with 11 bases between. Germline V lookup: CDR1 SGHNT, CDR2 YYREEE (reference sequence). CDR3 size: 14 residues. The CDR3 DNA follows: TGTGCCAGCAGCTTAAGGGGACTCGCAGATACGCAGTATTTT. This encodes CASSLRGLADTQYF. The full variable domain, completed using reference TRBV5-4 and TRBJ2-3, is ETGVTQSPTHLIKTRGQQVTLRCSSQSGHNTVSWYQQALGQGPQFIFQYYREEENGRGNFPPRFSGLQFPNYSSELNVNALELDDSALYLCASSLRGLADTQYFGPGTRLTVL.

The chain combines TRBV5-8 with TRBJ2-5; TRBD1 agrees at 7 bases. V gave up 3 bases and J gave up 5 bases; unmatched junction bases: 10. Germline CDR1 and CDR2: SGHTS and YDEGEE. This CDR3 comprises 15 residues. The CDR3 spells CASSYRQGPQETQYF. In nucleotides, the CDR3 is TGTGCCAGCAGCTATCGACAGGGCCCGCAGGAGACCCAGTACTTC.

The chain couples TRBV5-8 to TRBJ2-1; D ambiguous. Per the germline V gene, CDR1 is SGHTS and CDR2 is YDEGEE. This CDR3 is 13 amino acids long. Trimming stripped 4 bases from V and 3 bases from J, with 8 bases between. The CDR3 sequence is CASSRQNYNEQFF. The DNA of the CDR3 is TGTGCCAGCAGCCGACAAAACTACAATGAGCAGTTCTTC.

The J gene is TRBJ1-1, the V gene TRBV6-5, with D tentatively TRBD1 (6 bases). Trimming cost V 4 bases and J 1 base, with 13 bases left between them. The CDR3 length is 15 residues. Germline CDR1 MNHEY, CDR2 SVGAGI. The DNA for the CDR3 is TGTGCCAGCAGTTCTCAAGGGGGTCCGAACACTGAAGCTTTCTTT. Amino acid sequence: CASSSQGGPNTEAFF.

This clone was detected a few times. The V gene is TRBV12-3 or TRBV12-4, the J gene TRBJ1-2; no reliable D call. This CDR3 has 13 residues. Trimming removed 5 bases from V and 5 bases from J, with 12 bases in between. Written as DNA, the CDR3 is TGTGCCAGCAGTAAATCATCAACATATGGCTACACCTTC. Its protein is CASSKSSTYGYTF.

In DNA form, the CDR3 reads TGTGCCAGCAGCTTACCCCACAGAGAGACCCAGTACTTC. This encodes CASSLPHRETQYF. The chain employs TRBV7-2 and TRBJ2-5; no clear D. This CDR3 has 13 amino acids. Germline V gives CDR1 SGHTA, CDR2 FQGNSA. With 2 bases removed from V and 4 bases from J, the gap between germline ends came to 8 bases.

The gene calls are TRBV18 and TRBJ2-2, with 9 bases that match TRBD1. The CDR3 sequence is 16 residues long. With V trimmed by 1 base and J by 2 bases, 2 bases remained unmatched. The V gene's germline CDR1 is KGHSH and CDR2 LQKENI. Here the CDR3 reads CASSPQQGANTGELFF. In DNA form, the CDR3 reads TGTGCCAGCTCACCACAACAGGGGGCAAACACCGGGGAGCTGTTTTTT.

V usage is TRBV27 and J usage is TRBJ1-1, with TRBD1 identical over 7 bases. Per germline, CDR1 MNHEY and CDR2 SMNVEV (reference sequence). Losses at the gene ends were 6 bases for V and 1 base for J; bases not matched to a gene: 2. CDR3 size: 13 residues. The CDR3 DNA is TGTGCCAGCAGAAGGACAGGGAACACTGAAGCTTTCTTT. Its protein is CASRRTGNTEAFF.

The chain carries TRBV2 and TRBJ2-4, with 13 bases lining up with TRBD2. The CDR3 length is 18 residues. Germline V CDR1 and CDR2: SNHLY, FYNNEI. The V segment lost 5 bases and the J segment 0 bases; nucleotides outside the gene matches: 7. The CDR3, as DNA: TGTGCCAGCAGTCCCGGGACTAGCGGGAATCTAGCCAAAAACATTCAGTACTTC. Amino acid sequence: CASSPGTSGNLAKNIQYF.

Concerning this clone itself: Sequence at one end of the junction differs from germline and may be a read error. The gene calls are TRBV6-5 and TRBJ2-7, with D maybe TRBD2 (7 bases). This CDR3 region has 12 residues. The germline gives CDR1 MNHEY, CDR2 SVGAGI. The CDR3 DNA follows: TGTGCCAGCAGTAACCGGGACACTCGGGGGGTTTTC. It translates to CASSNRDTRGVF.

CDR3 in DNA: TGTGCCAGCAGTTACCAGGGCGGCTATAATTCACCCCTCCACTTT. Its protein is CASSYQGGYNSPLHF. The V gene is TRBV6-5, the J gene TRBJ1-6; TRBD1 might be the D (5 bases). This CDR3 has 15 residues. Per the germline V gene, CDR1 is MNHEY and CDR2 is SVGAGI. Trimming cost V 2 bases and J 3 bases, with 8 bases left between them.

The V call is TRBV5-5, the J call TRBJ2-7; possible D gene TRBD1, 5 bases. The CDR3 sequence is 16 residues long. The ends were cut back, 2 bases at V and 5 bases at J, with 20 bases in the middle. Germline CDR1 is SGHKS and CDR2 is YYEKEE (reference sequence). CDR3 bases: TGTGCCAGCAGCTTCACGACAGATTTTTTTTCTGACGAGCAGTACTTC. It is translated as CASSFTTDFFSDEQYF.

The V gene is TRBV9, the J gene TRBJ2-1; the match to TRBD1 covers 7 bases. Unmatched junction bases numbered 10, after V lost 7 bases and J lost 6 bases. The CDR3 has 14 amino acids. The germline gives CDR1 SGDLS, CDR2 YYNGEE. This chain's CDR3 is CASALKGAGNEQFF. The CDR3 nucleotides are TGTGCCAGCGCCTTGAAGGGGGCGGGCAATGAGCAGTTCTTC.

CDR3: CASGRGRIGYTF. The DNA of the CDR3 is TGTGCCAGCGGGCGAGGGAGGATAGGCTACACCTTC. The chain uses TRBV28 and TRBJ1-2; D is ambiguous. The CDR3 is made up of 12 amino acids. Looked up from germline, CDR1 is MDHEN and CDR2 is SYDVKM. The ends were cut back, 8 bases at V and 8 bases at J, with 15 bases in the middle.